The rows below give T cell receptor beta chains drawn from one sample of a study of T cells in Graves' hyperthyroidism and ophthalmopathy. TCRdb called the multiplex PCR reads again in MiXCR, with one record for every CDR3 protein. This sample carries 700,000 to 950,000 distinct CDR3 sequences, roughly a third of them seen once, and the ten largest clones take around 31%. The specimen was blood. The origin of the receptors is a woman aged 40 to 50 with Graves' hyperthyroidism. The CDR3 runs from the conserved cysteine through the conserved F or W. The order of the fields is clone size, D gene, V gene, J gene, CDR3 DNA, CDR3 protein. The D gene is left open where the match is weak. Clone size, where shown, is once, few, many, or a class for clones that have expanded.

abundance: many
d_gene: .
v_gene: TRBV14
j_gene: TRBJ2-7
CDR3nt: TGTGCCAGCAGCCAAGGACGGTCTCCCTGGGGGCAGTACTTC
CDR3aa: CASSQGRSPWGQYF

abundance: many
d_gene: .
v_gene: TRBV10-3
j_gene: TRBJ1-1
CDR3nt: TGTGCCATCAGTGAGTCCGGCAGGGGATACACTGAAGCTTTCTTT
CDR3aa: CAISESGRGYTEAFF

abundance: .
d_gene: .
v_gene: TRBV12-3/TRBV12-4
j_gene: TRBJ1-2
CDR3nt: TGTGCCAGCAGTCTACCCAAGAATGGCTACACCTTC
CDR3aa: CASSLPKNGYTF

abundance: .
d_gene: TRBD1
v_gene: TRBV12-3/TRBV12-4
j_gene: TRBJ1-1
CDR3nt: TGTGCCAGCAGTGCACAGGGGGCATTAACTGAAGCTTTCTTT
CDR3aa: CASSAQGALTEAFF

abundance: many
d_gene: .
v_gene: TRBV5-1
j_gene: TRBJ1-2
CDR3nt: TGCGCCAGCGCTGAAGGGGTGGAGGCCGGCTACACCTTC
CDR3aa: CASAEGVEAGYTF

abundance: few
d_gene: .
v_gene: TRBV10-3
j_gene: TRBJ1-2
CDR3nt: TGTGCCGGCAGTGAGCTCCAGGGATCGGGTGGCTACACCTTC
CDR3aa: CAGSELQGSGGYTF

abundance: once
d_gene: TRBD1
v_gene: TRBV7-8
j_gene: TRBJ1-4
CDR3nt: TGCGCCAGCAGCCGAACAGGGGGCACTAATGAAAAACTGTTTTTT
CDR3aa: CASSRTGGTNEKLFF

abundance: .
d_gene: TRBD2
v_gene: TRBV20-1
j_gene: TRBJ2-2
CDR3nt: TGCAGTGCTATTGGGCTAGCGGGTCACGGGGGGACCGGGGAGCTGTTTTTT
CDR3aa: CSAIGLAGHGGTGELFF

abundance: .
d_gene: .
v_gene: TRBV7-2
j_gene: TRBJ1-1
CDR3nt: TGTGCCAGCAGTATGGGGACTGTAACTGAAGCTTTCTTT
CDR3aa: CASSMGTVTEAFF

abundance: .
d_gene: TRBD1
v_gene: TRBV10-3
j_gene: TRBJ2-7
CDR3nt: TGTGCCAGCAGTTACTCGACAGGGTCCGGCTACGAGCAGTACTTC
CDR3aa: CASSYSTGSGYEQYF

abundance: .
d_gene: .
v_gene: TRBV20-1
j_gene: TRBJ2-5
CDR3nt: TGCAGTGCTAGTTTCGGGGTAGGGGGGAAAGAGACCCAGTACTTC
CDR3aa: CSASFGVGGKETQYF

abundance: few
d_gene: .
v_gene: TRBV25-1
j_gene: TRBJ1-5
CDR3nt: TGTGCCAGCAGACCCTCGGGACAAAGACCATTTAGCAATCAGCCCCAGCATTTT
CDR3aa: CASRPSGQRPFSNQPQHF

abundance: few
d_gene: TRBD1
v_gene: TRBV20-1
j_gene: TRBJ1-5
CDR3nt: TGCAGTGCTAGTTCAGGGGGGCCCCAGCATTTT
CDR3aa: CSASSGGPQHF

abundance: .
d_gene: .
v_gene: TRBV7-9
j_gene: TRBJ1-3
CDR3nt: TGTGCCAGCAGCTGGGGGAACACCATATATTTT
CDR3aa: CASSWGNTIYF

abundance: few
d_gene: TRBD1
v_gene: TRBV19
j_gene: TRBJ1-2
CDR3nt: TGTGCCAGTAGTATTTTCCCGACAGGGACCTATGGCTACACCTTC
CDR3aa: CASSIFPTGTYGYTF

abundance: many
d_gene: .
v_gene: TRBV7-9
j_gene: TRBJ1-2
CDR3nt: TGTGCCAGCAGCTTAGACACTGGTGGCTACACCTTC
CDR3aa: CASSLDTGGYTF